This T cell receptor (beta chain) was captured by sequencing in a study of cytomegalovirus exposure and HLA in healthy donors. PCR was performed using 60 Vbeta and 13 Jbeta primers. In the authors' methods: There were 70 million to 95 million unique TCR beta chains by a later count, and approximately 12 million of them were shared. TCRdb keeps only in-frame clones here, not all; method: immunoSEQ multiplex PCR. The V and J calls and clone size are taken from that table; D and trimming were inferred from the DNA. The repertoire holds over 95,000 clones, with roughly 76% as singletons. CDR1 is MNHNS and CDR2 is SASEGT in the germline V gene. Trimming stripped 4 bases from V and 1 base from J, with 9 bases between. There are 14 residues in the CDR3.

The source material was PBMCs. The TCR originated in a woman between 35 and 50 years old in good health and CMV-seropositive. The chain joins TRBV6-1 to TRBJ2-3; D remains ambiguous. CDR3 nucleotides: TGTGCCAGCAGTGTGTCCCCGTGCACAGATACGCAGTATTTT. Its translation: CASSVSPCTDTQYF.